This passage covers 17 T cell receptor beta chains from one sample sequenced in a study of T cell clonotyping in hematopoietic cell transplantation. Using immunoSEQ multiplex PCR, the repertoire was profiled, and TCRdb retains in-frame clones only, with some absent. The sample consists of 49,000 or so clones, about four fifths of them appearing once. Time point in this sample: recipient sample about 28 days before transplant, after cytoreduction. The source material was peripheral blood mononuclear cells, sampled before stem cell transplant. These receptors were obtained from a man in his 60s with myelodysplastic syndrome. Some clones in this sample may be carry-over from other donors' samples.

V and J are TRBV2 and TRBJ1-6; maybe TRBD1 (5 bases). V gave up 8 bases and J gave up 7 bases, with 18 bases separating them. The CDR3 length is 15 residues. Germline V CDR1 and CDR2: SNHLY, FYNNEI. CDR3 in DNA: TGTGCCAGCGCGGGGGAAGTTAGTATGAATTCACCCCTCCACTTT. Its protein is CASAGEVSMNSPLHF.

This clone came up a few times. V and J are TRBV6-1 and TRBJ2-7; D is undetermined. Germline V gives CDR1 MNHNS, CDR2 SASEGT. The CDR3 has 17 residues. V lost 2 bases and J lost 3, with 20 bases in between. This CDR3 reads CASSERITVAPLYEQYF. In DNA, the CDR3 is TGTGCCAGCAGTGAAAGGATAACCGTTGCACCCCTCTACGAGCAGTACTTC.

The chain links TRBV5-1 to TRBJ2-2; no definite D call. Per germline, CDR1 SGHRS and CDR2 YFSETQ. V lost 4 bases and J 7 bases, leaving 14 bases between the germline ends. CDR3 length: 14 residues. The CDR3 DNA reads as TGCGCCAGCAGCACCGGACCCCAAGGCGGGGAGCTGTTTTTT. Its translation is CASSTGPQGGELFF.

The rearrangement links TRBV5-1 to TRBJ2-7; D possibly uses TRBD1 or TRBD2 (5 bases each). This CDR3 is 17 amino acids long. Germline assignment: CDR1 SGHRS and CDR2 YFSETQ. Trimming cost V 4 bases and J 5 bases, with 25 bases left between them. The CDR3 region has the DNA TGCGCCAGCAGCCTGGCCCCGGGGCTACGAGAGGCCAACGAGCAGTACTTC. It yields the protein CASSLAPGLREANEQYF.

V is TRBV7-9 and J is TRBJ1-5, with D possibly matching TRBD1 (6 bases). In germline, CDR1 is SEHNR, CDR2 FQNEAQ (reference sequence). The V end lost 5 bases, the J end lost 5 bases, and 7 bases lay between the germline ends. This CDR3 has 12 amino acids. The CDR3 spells CASSRGHQPQHF. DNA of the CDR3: TGTGCCAGCAGCCGGGGGCATCAGCCCCAGCATTTT.

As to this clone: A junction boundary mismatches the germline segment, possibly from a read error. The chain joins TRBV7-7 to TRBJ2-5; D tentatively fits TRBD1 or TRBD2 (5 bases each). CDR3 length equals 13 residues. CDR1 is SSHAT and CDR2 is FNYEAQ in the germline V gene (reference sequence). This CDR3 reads CASSFSGAETQYF. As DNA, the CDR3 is TGTGCTAGCAGCTTTTCCGGGGCGGAGACCCAGTACTTC.

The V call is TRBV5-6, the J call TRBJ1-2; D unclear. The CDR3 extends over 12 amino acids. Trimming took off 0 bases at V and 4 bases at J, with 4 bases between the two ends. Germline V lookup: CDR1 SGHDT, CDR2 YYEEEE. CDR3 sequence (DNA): TGTGCCAGCAGCTTGGAGGTCTATGGCTACACCTTC. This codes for CASSLEVYGYTF.

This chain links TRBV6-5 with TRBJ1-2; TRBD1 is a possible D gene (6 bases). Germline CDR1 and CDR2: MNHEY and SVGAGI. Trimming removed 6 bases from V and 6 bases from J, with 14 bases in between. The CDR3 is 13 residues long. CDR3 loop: CASSVTGRDGYTF. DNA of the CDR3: TGTGCCAGCAGCGTAACAGGGAGAGATGGCTACACCTTC.

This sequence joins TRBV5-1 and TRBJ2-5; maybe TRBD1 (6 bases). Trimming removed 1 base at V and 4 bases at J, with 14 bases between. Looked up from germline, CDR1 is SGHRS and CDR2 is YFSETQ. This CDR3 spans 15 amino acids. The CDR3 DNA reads TGCGCCAGCAGCTTGTTTGGGGGCGCGGGAGAGACCCAGTACTTC. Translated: CASSLFGGAGETQYF.

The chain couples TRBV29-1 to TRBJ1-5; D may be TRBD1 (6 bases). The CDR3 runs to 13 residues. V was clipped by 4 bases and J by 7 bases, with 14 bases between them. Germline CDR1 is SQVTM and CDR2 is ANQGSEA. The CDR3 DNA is TGCAGCGTTGGTTCGGGGGCCGAACAGCCCCAGCATTTT. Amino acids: CSVGSGAEQPQHF.

The chain's CDR3 is CASSYASGGGAGELFF. For the CDR3, the DNA is TGTGCCAGCAGTTACGCTAGCGGGGGGGGTGCCGGGGAGCTGTTTTTT. The V call is TRBV28, the J call TRBJ2-2; 12 positions match TRBD2. Trimming cost V 4 bases and J 6 bases; bases outside gene matches: 6. Per the germline V gene, CDR1 is MDHEN and CDR2 is SYDVKM. CDR3 length equals 16 residues.

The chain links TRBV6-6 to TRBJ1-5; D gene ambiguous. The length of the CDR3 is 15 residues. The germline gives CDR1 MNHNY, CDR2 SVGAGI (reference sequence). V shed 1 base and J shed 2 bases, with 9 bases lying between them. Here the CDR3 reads CASSYWAGGNQPQHF. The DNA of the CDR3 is TGTGCCAGCAGTTACTGGGCCGGGGGCAATCAGCCCCAGCATTTT.

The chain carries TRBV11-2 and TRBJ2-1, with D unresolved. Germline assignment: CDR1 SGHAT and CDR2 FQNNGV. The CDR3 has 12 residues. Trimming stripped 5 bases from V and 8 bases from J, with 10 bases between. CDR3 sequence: CASSANRDEQFF. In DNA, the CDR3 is TGTGCCAGCAGCGCAAATCGAGATGAGCAGTTCTTC.

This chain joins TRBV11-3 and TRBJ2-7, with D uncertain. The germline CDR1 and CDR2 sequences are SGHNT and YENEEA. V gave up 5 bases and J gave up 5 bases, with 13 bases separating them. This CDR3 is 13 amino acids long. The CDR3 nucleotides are TGTGCCAGCAGCCCTGGTACCAACCACGAGCAGTACTTC. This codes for CASSPGTNHEQYF.

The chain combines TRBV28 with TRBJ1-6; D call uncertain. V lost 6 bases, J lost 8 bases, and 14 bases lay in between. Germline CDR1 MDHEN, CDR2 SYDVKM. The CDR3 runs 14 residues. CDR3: CASRAGISDSPLHF. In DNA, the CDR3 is TGTGCCAGCAGGGCTGGGATTAGTGATTCACCCCTCCACTTT.

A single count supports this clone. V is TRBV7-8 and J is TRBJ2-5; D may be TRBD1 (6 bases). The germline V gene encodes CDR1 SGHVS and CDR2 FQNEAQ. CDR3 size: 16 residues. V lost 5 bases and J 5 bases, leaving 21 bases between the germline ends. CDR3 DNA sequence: TGTGCCAGCAGCCCTTTCTCCGGGACAACTGGGGAGACCCAGTACTTC. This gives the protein CASSPFSGTTGETQYF.

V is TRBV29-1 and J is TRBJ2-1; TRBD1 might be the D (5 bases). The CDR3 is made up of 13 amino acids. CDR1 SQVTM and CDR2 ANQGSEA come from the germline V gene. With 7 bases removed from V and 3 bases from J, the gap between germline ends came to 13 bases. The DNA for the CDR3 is TGCAGCGCAAGACAGTTGCTCTACAATGAGCAGTTCTTC. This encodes CSARQLLYNEQFF.